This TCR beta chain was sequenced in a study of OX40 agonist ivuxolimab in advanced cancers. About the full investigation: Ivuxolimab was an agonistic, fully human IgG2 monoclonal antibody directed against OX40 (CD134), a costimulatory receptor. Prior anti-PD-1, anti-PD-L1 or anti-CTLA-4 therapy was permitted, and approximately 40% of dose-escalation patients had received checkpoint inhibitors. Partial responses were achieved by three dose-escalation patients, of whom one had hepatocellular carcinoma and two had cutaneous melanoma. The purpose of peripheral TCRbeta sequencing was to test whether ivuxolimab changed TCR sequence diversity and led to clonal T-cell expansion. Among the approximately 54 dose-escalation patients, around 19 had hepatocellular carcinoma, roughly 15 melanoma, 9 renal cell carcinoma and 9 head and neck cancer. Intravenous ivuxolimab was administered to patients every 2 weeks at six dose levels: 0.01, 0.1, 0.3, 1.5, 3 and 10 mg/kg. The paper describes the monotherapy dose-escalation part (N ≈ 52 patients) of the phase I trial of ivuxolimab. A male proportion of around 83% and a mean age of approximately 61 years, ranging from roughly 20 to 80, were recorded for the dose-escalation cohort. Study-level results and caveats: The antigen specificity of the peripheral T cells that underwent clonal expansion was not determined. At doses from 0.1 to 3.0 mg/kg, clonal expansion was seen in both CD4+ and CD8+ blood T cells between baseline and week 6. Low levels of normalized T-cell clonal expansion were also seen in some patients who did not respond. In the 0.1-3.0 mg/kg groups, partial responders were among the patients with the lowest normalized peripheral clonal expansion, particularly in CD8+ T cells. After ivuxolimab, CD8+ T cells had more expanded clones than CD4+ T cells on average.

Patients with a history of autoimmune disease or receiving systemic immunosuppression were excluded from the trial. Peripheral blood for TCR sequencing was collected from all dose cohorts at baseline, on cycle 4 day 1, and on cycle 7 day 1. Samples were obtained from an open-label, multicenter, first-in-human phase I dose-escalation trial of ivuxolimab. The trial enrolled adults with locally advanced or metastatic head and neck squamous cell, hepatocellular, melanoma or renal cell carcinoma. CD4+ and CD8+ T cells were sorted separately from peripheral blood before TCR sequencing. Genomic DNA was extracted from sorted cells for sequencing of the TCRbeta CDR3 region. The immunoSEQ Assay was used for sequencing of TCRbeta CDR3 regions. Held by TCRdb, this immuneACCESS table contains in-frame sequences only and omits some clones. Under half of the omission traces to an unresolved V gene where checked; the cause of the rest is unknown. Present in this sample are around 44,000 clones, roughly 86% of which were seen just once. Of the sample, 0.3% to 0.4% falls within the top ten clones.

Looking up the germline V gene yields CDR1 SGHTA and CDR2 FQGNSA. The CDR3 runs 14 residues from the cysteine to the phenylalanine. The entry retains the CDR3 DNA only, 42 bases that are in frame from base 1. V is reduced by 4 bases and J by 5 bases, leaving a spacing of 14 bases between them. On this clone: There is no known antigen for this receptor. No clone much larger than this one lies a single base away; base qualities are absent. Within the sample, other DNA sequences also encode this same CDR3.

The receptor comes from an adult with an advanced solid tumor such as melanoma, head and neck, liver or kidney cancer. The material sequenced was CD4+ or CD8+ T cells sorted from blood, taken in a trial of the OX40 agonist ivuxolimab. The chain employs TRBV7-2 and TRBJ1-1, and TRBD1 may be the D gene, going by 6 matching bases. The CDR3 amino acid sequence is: CASSSQGRRTEAFF. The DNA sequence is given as TGTGCCAGCAGCTCACAGGGCAGAAGGACTGAAGCTTTCTTT. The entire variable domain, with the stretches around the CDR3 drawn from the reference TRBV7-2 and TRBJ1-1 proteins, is GAGVSQSPSNKVTEKGKDVELRCDPISGHTALYWYRQSLGQGLEFLIYFQGNSAPDKSGLPSDRFSAERTGGSVSTLTIQRTQQEDSAVYLCASSSQGRRTEAFFGQGTRLTVV.